The source of this T cell receptor (beta chain) is a study of T cells expressing NK-cell markers. It was by 5'RACE template switching with UMIs that TCR beta cDNA was made. From the 5' RACE reads, TCRdb lists one entry per CDR3 protein and no DNA. Recorded here are roughly 380,000 distinct CDR3 sequences; the top ten clones represent around 5.3%. For this clonotype: Its antigen is currently unknown.

In germline, CDR1 is SGHRS, CDR2 YFSETQ. This CDR3 region has 14 residues. Study outcomes and limitations: Evidence did not settle whether expanded NKG2C+ T cell clones targeted HCMV.

The J gene is TRBJ1-2, the V gene TRBV5-1. The TCR originated in a man aged 18 to 69 in good health. The source material was blood T cells: a sorted CD56 or NKG2C T cell subset, CD4+ or CD8+ T cells, or bulk PBMC T cells (not recorded which). The CDR3 region is CASSLDAFNYGYTF.